The source of this TCR beta chain is a study of tumor-infiltrating lymphocytes in localized non-small cell lung cancer. Profiling relied on immunoSEQ multiplex PCR, and the TCRdb table lists in-frame clones only, not all of them. The profile shows 20,000 to 25,000 clones, roughly two thirds of them singletons. With respect to this clone: Its antigen is unknown. A junction boundary mismatches the germline segment, possibly from a read error.

The CDR3 contains 13 residues. The germline V gene encodes CDR1 MNHNS and CDR2 SASEGT. Study-wide points: TCRbeta sequencing showed higher T cell infiltration in tumors than uninvolved lung.

Sequences were obtained from lung tumor tissue. J is TRBJ1-2 and V is TRBV6-1; tentatively, D is TRBD1 (5 bases). The receptor was isolated from a human donor with non-small cell lung cancer. CDR3 protein: CASSEGWGYDYTF. In nucleotides, the CDR3 is TGTGCCAGCAGTGAAGGCTGGGGCTATGACTACACCTTC.